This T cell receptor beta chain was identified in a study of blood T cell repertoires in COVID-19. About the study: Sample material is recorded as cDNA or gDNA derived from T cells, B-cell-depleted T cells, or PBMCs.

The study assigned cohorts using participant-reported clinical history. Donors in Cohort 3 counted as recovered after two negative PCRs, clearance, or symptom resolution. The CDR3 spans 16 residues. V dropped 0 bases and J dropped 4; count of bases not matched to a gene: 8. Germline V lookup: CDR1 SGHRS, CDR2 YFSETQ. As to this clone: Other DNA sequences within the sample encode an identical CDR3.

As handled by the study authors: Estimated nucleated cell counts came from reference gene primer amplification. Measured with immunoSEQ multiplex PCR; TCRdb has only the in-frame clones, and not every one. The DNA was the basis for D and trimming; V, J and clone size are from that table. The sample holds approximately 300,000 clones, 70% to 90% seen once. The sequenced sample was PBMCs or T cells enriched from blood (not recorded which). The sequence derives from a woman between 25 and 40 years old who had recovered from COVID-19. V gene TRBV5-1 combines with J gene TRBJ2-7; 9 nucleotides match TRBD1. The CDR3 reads CASSLEGRGQGYEQYF. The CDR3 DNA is TGCGCCAGCAGCTTGGAAGGTCGCGGACAGGGGTACGAGCAGTACTTC.